The clone carrying this T cell receptor beta chain was seen only a few times. The antigen is unknown. Some clones are missing from TCRdb's copy, which holds only in-frame ones; the method was immunoSEQ multiplex PCR. The data hold about 180,000 clones, with 80% to 90% observed a single time. This sample is drawn from a study of T cell responses to AZD1222 COVID-19 vaccine. This CDR3 has 16 amino acids. Germline V CDR1 and CDR2: LGHDT, YNNKEL (reference sequence). Trimming at V came to 3 bases and at J to 1 base, leaving 0 bases not matched to a gene. Whole-study results and caveats: Donors skewed white British and female; clonal diversity was possibly underestimated. No repertoire was sampled before or during the peak T cell response, only after it. Close to half of spike-specific TCRs reportedly recognize unmutated variant regions. Among AZD1222 vaccinees, only six were seropositive at baseline.

This specimen was peripheral blood, taken 28 days after the second dose of the MenACWY control vaccine. The gene calls are TRBV3-1 (or the pseudogene TRBV3-2) and TRBJ2-2; TRBD2 matches 12 bases. The TCR originated in an adult who received the MenACWY meningococcal vaccine as a control. CDR3 nucleotide sequence: TGTGCCAGCAGCCAGACTAGCGGGAGGAACACCGGGGAGCTGTTTTTT. The encoded protein is CASSQTSGRNTGELFF.